Described below is a single TCR beta chain sequence and its context. This sample was included in a study of blood T cell repertoires in COVID-19. At the level of the study: Samples representing acute and convalescent COVID-19 were sourced from the United States, Italy and Spain. From T cells, B-cell-depleted T cells, or PBMCs came the material, which was cDNA or gDNA.

In the authors' workflow: It was from reference gene primer amplification that nucleated cell counts were estimated. Sequencing used immunoSEQ multiplex PCR; TCRdb keeps in-frame clones, though not all of them. V and J calls and clone size are copied from that table; D and trimming were computed from the DNA. This table has 400,000 to 450,000 clones, about nine tenths appearing once. Germline assignment: CDR1 SNHLY and CDR2 FYNNEI. J was trimmed by 7 bases and V by 6 bases; bases with no gene match: 9. This CDR3 is 16 amino acids long. This clonotype was obtained from a woman aged 40 to 55 with COVID-19, enrolled during active disease. Sequencing input: peripheral blood. The chain couples TRBV2 to TRBJ2-1; TRBD2 aligns across 13 bases. In DNA, the CDR3 is TGTGCCAGCAGCGCTCGGACTAGCGGGAGATCGAATGAGCAGTTCTTC. Amino acid sequence: CASSARTSGRSNEQFF.